Here is one TCR beta chain with its context. As yet, its antigen is unknown. The sample originates from a study of blood T cells in healthy people across ages. The CDR3 is made up of 12 amino acids. Unmatched junction bases numbered 2, after V lost 6 bases and J lost 2 bases. Germline CDR1 and CDR2: SQVTM and ANQGSEA. Primers used in a second PCR of roughly 6 to 12 cycles were a sample-barcoded 5' primer and a J-beta primer mix. MiXCR, run by TCRdb on the 5' RACE reads, gives a single entry per CDR3 protein. The sample records about 620,000 distinct CDR3 sequences, over 20% being singletons. Regarding the study as a whole: Researchers said unsorted PBMCs prevented a conclusive naive versus antigen-experienced comparison.

Those donating, healthy Caucasian individuals from Russia, were aged roughly 6 to 90. Every sample gave at least 6 micrograms of total RNA when it was extracted. Sequenced sample: blood. The TCR originated in a man aged 65-85 years in good health. V is TRBV29-1 and J is TRBJ1-2; 8 nucleotides agree with TRBD1. This chain's CDR3 is CSVSGGNYGYTF. The CDR3 nucleotides read TGCAGCGTGTCAGGGGGCAACTATGGCTACACCTTC.